This T cell receptor beta chain was sequenced for a study of T-cell reconstitution after alpha-beta-depleted transplantation in children. Study-level findings and limits: Day-60 TCRbeta diversity that was high in some patients was derived from surviving recipient T cells and thymic progenitors. T-cell numbers and diversity one year post-transplant derived largely from freshly generated T cells. Expanded clones from the graft, numbering several hundred, reportedly supplied alpha-beta T cells about two months after transplant.

Unique molecular identifiers were incorporated when the TCRbeta library was constructed. TCRdb re-analysed the PCR reads in MiXCR, keeping a single row per CDR3 protein. The sample yields hundreds of thousands of distinct CDR3 sequences, around 25% seen once. In regard to this clonotype: What it binds is not known.

The CDR3 sequence is 12 residues long. Germline V gives CDR1 DFQATT, CDR2 SNEGSKA (reference sequence). Trimming shortened V by 6 bases and J by 8 bases, and 16 bases separated the two germline ends. This clonotype was sampled from a female patient aged 2-10 years who had a stem cell transplant for congenital amegakaryocytic thrombocytopenia, so the T cells may come from the graft donor. Sequencing was performed on PBMCs, mostly from graft donor cells, taken 360 days after TCRalphabeta/CD19-depleted stem cell transplant. This rearrangement joins TRBV20-1 to TRBJ1-2; D unresolved. The CDR3 coding sequence is TGCAGTGCCCATACCCTGGCCCGGGGCTACACCTTC. This sequence encodes CSAHTLARGYTF.